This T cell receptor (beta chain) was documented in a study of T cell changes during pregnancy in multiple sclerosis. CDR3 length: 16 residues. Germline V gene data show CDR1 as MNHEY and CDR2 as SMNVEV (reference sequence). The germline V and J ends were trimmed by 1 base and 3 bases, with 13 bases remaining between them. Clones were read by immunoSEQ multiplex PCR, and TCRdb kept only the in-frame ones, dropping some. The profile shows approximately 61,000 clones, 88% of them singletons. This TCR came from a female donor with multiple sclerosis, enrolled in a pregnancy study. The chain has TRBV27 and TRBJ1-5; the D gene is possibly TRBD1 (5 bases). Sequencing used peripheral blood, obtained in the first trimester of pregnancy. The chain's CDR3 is CASSLFAGTNNQPQHF. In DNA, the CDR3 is TGTGCCAGCAGTTTATTTGCAGGGACTAACAATCAGCCCCAGCATTTT.